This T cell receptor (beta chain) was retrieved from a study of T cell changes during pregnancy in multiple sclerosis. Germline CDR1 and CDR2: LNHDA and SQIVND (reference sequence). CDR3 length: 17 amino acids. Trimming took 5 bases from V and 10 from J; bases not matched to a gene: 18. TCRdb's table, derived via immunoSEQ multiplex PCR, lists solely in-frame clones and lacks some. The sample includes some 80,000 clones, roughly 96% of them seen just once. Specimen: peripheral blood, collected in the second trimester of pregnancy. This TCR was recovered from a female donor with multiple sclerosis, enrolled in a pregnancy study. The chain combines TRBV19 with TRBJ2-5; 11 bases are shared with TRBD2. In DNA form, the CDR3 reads TGTGCCAGTAGTCCGGGACTAGCGGAAGCGTCCAAGAAGGGCCAGTACTTC. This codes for CASSPGLAEASKKGQYF.